Sequencing of this TCR beta chain was carried out in a study of PD-1 blockade in classical Hodgkin lymphoma. Study-wide findings and caveats: Relative to healthy donors, newly diagnosed patients reportedly had lower baseline TCR diversity, which was reported as lower still in relapsed/refractory patients. Partial responders and progressors had significantly lower baseline TCR diversity. Individuals initiating nivolumab under 1 year after ASCT were excluded.

This table comes from immunoSEQ multiplex PCR, and its TCRdb copy is limited to in-frame clones, with some not included. The sample lists 25,000 to 40,000 clones; roughly four fifths were seen once. About this clone itself: Antigen: not known.

V shed 0 bases and J 1 base; nucleotides not matched to a gene: 2. The CDR3 loop spans 16 amino acids. CDR1 and CDR2 from the germline V gene are LNHNV and YYDKDF (reference sequence). Time point specified: cycle 4 day 1 (C4D1), after less than seven weeks of nivolumab. With no exception, relapse followed autologous stem cell transplantation in all patients, and brentuximab vedotin exposure varied. Best responses fell into complete response, partial response or progressive disease. The specimen was peripheral blood mononuclear cells (PBMCs), collected before the fourth cycle of nivolumab. The sequence was collected from a human donor with classical Hodgkin lymphoma. The rearrangement uses TRBV15 and TRBJ2-3; 9 bases agree with TRBD1. This CDR3 reads CATSRDRTGGTDTQYF. CDR3 DNA sequence: TGTGCCACCAGCAGAGATCGGACAGGGGGCACAGATACGCAGTATTTT.